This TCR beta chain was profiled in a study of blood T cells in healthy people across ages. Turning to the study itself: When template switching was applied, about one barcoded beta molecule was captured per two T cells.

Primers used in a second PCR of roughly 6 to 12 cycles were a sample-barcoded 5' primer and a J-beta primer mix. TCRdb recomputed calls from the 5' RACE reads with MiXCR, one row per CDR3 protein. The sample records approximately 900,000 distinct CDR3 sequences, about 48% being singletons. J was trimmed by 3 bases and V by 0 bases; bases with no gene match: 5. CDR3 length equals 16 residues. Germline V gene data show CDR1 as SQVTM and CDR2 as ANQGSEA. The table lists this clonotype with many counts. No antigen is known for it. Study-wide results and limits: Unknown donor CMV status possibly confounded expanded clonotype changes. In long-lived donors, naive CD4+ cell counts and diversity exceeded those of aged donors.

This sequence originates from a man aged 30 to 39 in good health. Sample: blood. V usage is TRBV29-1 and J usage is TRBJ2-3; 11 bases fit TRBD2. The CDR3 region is CSVEDRLAGMTDTQYF. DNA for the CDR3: TGCAGCGTTGAAGATCGACTAGCGGGGATGACAGATACGCAGTATTTT.